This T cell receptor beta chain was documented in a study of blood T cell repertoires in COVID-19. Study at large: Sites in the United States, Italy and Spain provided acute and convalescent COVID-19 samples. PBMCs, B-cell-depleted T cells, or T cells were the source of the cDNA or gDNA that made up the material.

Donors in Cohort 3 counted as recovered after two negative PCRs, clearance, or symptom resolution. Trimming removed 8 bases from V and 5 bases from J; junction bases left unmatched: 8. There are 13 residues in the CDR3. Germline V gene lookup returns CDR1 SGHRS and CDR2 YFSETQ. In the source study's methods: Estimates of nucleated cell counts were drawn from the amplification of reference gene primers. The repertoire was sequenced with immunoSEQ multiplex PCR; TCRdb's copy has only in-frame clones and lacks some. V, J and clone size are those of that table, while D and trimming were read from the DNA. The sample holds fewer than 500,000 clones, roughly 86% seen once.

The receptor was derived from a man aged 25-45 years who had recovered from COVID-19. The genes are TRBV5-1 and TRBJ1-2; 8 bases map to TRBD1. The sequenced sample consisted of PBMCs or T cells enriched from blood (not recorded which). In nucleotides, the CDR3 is TGCGCCAGTAGACCCGACAGGGGTTATGGCTACACCTTC. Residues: CASRPDRGYGYTF.